Listed here are 6 T cell receptor beta chains from one sample, sequenced in a study of blood T cell repertoires in COVID-19. Profiled with immunoSEQ multiplex PCR; TCRdb holds only in-frame clones, not every one. The sample gives roughly 260,000 clones, roughly 86% of which show up once; around 10% is in the top ten. The material sequenced was peripheral blood. All receptors derive from a man aged 40-49 years who had recovered from COVID-19.

Remarks on this clone: At one boundary the junction diverges from the germline segment, which might be a read error. V is TRBV27 and J is TRBJ1-2, with D perhaps matching TRBD1 (6 bases). CDR1 is MNHEY, CDR2 SMNVEV, per germline (reference sequence). The CDR3 is made up of 13 amino acids. DNA of the CDR3: TGTGCCAGCAGTTCAAGGGGGGGCAATGGCCACACCTTC. Protein sequence: CASSSRGGNGHTF.

V is TRBV5-1 and J is TRBJ2-6; weak D call: TRBD1 (5 bases). Trimming shortened V by 2 bases and J by 4 bases, and 16 bases separated the two germline ends. The CDR3 runs to 17 residues. CDR1 SGHRS and CDR2 YFSETQ come from the germline V gene. CDR3 nucleotides: TGCGCCAGCAGCTTACTACGACAGAGCCCGGGGGCCAACGTCCTGACTTTC. Translating gives CASSLLRQSPGANVLTF.

This chain connects TRBV7-9 to TRBJ2-7; 7 bases line up with TRBD2. Germline trimming cut 0 bases from V and 2 bases from J; bases unmatched to any gene: 10. The CDR3 has 17 amino acids. CDR1 SEHNR and CDR2 FQNEAQ come from the germline V gene (reference sequence). The CDR3 DNA sequence: TGTGCCAGCAGCTTAGCCCTCTCGGGGGGAAGAACCTACGAGCAGTACTTC. This encodes CASSLALSGGRTYEQYF.

The chain has TRBV19 and TRBJ2-1, with 10 bases that match TRBD1. After removal of 4 bases from V and 6 bases from J, the junction contained 9 bases not matched to a gene. This CDR3 is 16 amino acids long. The V gene's germline CDR1 is LNHDA and CDR2 SQIVND (reference sequence). The DNA of the CDR3 is TGTGCCAGTAGTAGGGGACAGGGGCTGGGGTCCAATGAGCAGTTCTTC. Protein: CASSRGQGLGSNEQFF. Supplemented by reference TRBV19 and TRBJ2-1, the full variable domain reads DGGITQSPKYLFRKEGQNVTLSCEQNLNHDAMYWYRQDPGQGLRLIYYSQIVNDFQKGDIAEGYSVSREKKESFPLTVTSAQKNPTAFYLCASSRGQGLGSNEQFFGPGTRLTVL.

The gene calls are TRBV5-4 and TRBJ2-2, with D possibly TRBD2 on 5 matching bases. V dropped 4 bases and J dropped 7 bases, with 14 bases sitting between them. The germline gives CDR1 SGHNT, CDR2 YYREEE (reference sequence). The CDR3 contains 14 residues. The CDR3 nucleotides are TGTGCCAGCAGCCTTGGACTTATCGACGGGGAGCTGTTTTTT. Protein sequence: CASSLGLIDGELFF.

In DNA form, the CDR3 reads TGCAGCTATAGGGACAGGAACGCCTATGGCTACACCTTC. Residues: CSYRDRNAYGYTF. The gene calls are TRBV29-1 and TRBJ1-2; 8 bases are shared with TRBD1. The V segment lost 8 bases and the J segment 4 bases; nucleotides outside the gene matches: 9. This CDR3 has 13 residues. CDR1 SQVTM and CDR2 ANQGSEA come from the germline V gene.